This T cell receptor beta chain was retrieved from a study of T cells in Graves' hyperthyroidism and ophthalmopathy. General study results and limits: Ophthalmopathy, which appeared later, was predicted by the model a median roughly 6.4 months before onset.

Each diagnosis drew on symptoms, thyroxine, TRAb, thyroid ultrasound and orbital computed tomography findings. About this clonotype: Antigen specificity is unknown.

Researchers took RNA transcripts and amplified the TCR beta CDR3 regions from them. First-round RT-PCR targeting the TCR CDR3 was performed with the HTBI primer set. TCRdb redid the calling of the multiplex PCR reads with MiXCR, one entry per CDR3 protein. The sample holds 700,000 or so distinct CDR3 sequences, roughly 17% seen once. The clonotype comes from a man younger than 30 with Graves' hyperthyroidism. Material for sequencing was blood.

The CDR3 reads CASSLSGLAASYEQYF. The DNA of the CDR3 is TGTGCCAGCAGTTTAAGTGGTCTAGCGGCCTCCTACGAGCAGTACTTC. The genes are TRBV27 and TRBJ2-7, with 7 bases fitting TRBD2. CDR1 and CDR2 from the germline V gene are MNHEY and SMNVEV (reference sequence). V trimming: 2 bases; J trimming: 0 bases; junction bases outside the gene matches: 7. This CDR3 is built from 16 residues.